The next 27 T cell receptor beta chains were all read from a single sample in a study of shared clonotypes between healthy human individuals (dated by TCRdb to the early 2020s). Libraries came from the immunoSEQ multiplex PCR assay. Here the immuneACCESS table is served through TCRdb, limited to in-frame sequences with V and J called. Missing clones are a known gap in these copies; in checked studies unresolved V genes cover under half, and the rest lacks a known reason. The sample table contains approximately 1,000,000 clones; only one count was recorded for about 84% of them. The ten largest clones represent approximately 0.5% of the sample. The specimen sequenced was memory CD4+ T cells from PBMCs. This specimen's cell subset or site label, interpreted: CD45RA-negative fraction. The receptors originated from a man aged 18 to 30 in good health. Some clones in this sample may be carry-over from other donors' samples.

This chain connects TRBV4-2 to TRBJ2-7, with a tentative D call TRBD1 (6 bases). The CDR3 totals 15 residues. Trimming shortened V by 0 bases and J by 6 bases, and 15 bases separated the two germline ends. The germline V gene has CDR1 LGHNA and CDR2 YNFKEQ. This CDR3 reads CASSQEPTTGIEQYF. In DNA, the CDR3 is TGTGCCAGCAGCCAAGAACCGACAACAGGGATCGAGCAGTACTTC.

Ten or more counts support this clone. The chain employs TRBV11-2 and TRBJ2-1, with 10 bases lining up with TRBD2. CDR3 length equals 16 residues. Trimming at V came to 2 bases and at J to 6 bases, leaving 7 bases not matched to a gene. Per germline, CDR1 SGHAT and CDR2 FQNNGV. CDR3 protein: CASSLSLPSGSNEQFF. In nucleotides, the CDR3 is TGTGCCAGCAGCTTAAGTCTGCCTAGCGGGAGCAATGAGCAGTTCTTC.

The table lists this clone with many counts. This chain uses TRBV27 with TRBJ2-5; possible D gene TRBD1, 6 bases. V lost 8 bases to trimming and J lost 5 bases, with 18 bases between them. Germline V gives CDR1 MNHEY, CDR2 SMNVEV (reference sequence). The CDR3 runs 14 residues. CDR3 in amino acids: CASHQTGRRETQYF. The DNA for the CDR3 is TGTGCCAGCCATCAGACAGGCCGCCGGGAGACCCAGTACTTC.

The chain joins TRBV6-5 to TRBJ2-3; no clear D gene. The CDR3 runs to 14 residues. The V end was cut by 1 base, the J end by 1 base, with 6 bases between. Germline assignment: CDR1 MNHEY and CDR2 SVGAGI. CDR3 amino acids: CASSYFSGTDTQYF. CDR3 nucleotides: TGTGCCAGCAGTTACTTCTCCGGCACAGATACGCAGTATTTT.

The chain recombines TRBV28 with TRBJ1-1; D gene ambiguous. CDR3 length: 15 amino acids. Trimming removed 8 bases at V and 1 base at J, with 17 bases between. Germline assignment: CDR1 MDHEN and CDR2 SYDVKM. In DNA form, the CDR3 reads TGTGCCAGCGGGAGTAGAGGGCGCGGGAACACTGAAGCTTTCTTT. Translating it yields CASGSRGRGNTEAFF.

This chain connects TRBV5-1 to TRBJ1-2; D call uncertain. This CDR3 spans 15 amino acids. CDR1 SGHRS and CDR2 YFSETQ come from the germline V gene. V was shortened by 0 bases and J by 7 bases, with 16 bases between the two germline ends. CDR3 amino acids: CASSLAPAAGSGYTF. The CDR3 DNA is TGCGCCAGCAGCTTGGCCCCAGCAGCAGGCAGTGGCTACACCTTC.

This chain links TRBV15 with TRBJ2-7, with 8 bases aligning to TRBD2. The CDR3 has 17 amino acids. Germline-derived CDR1 and CDR2 are LNHNV and YYDKDF (reference sequence). V shed 0 bases and J 6 bases; nucleotides not matched to a gene: 13. Here the CDR3 reads CATSRDPPGTRTPEQYF. The CDR3 nucleotides read TGTGCCACCAGCAGAGACCCACCCGGGACTAGAACACCCGAGCAGTACTTC.

This clone came up many times. This chain joins TRBV5-1 and TRBJ2-5; TRBD1 aligns across 7 bases. Germline values: CDR1 SGHRS, CDR2 YFSETQ. The CDR3 consists of 15 residues. V shed 4 bases, J shed 5 bases, and the junction held 11 bases outside the gene matches. CDR3 sequence (DNA): TGCGCCAGCAGCAGGTCGACAGGGCCATCGGAGACCCAGTACTTC. Encoded protein: CASSRSTGPSETQYF.

The rearrangement uses TRBV6-5 and TRBJ2-3, with D maybe TRBD2 (5 bases). V dropped 8 bases and J dropped 4 bases, with 13 bases sitting between them. Germline V gene lookup returns CDR1 MNHEY and CDR2 SVGAGI. This CDR3 comprises 13 residues. The DNA for the CDR3 is TGTGCCAGCGCCCGAGCGGTACCAGATACGCAGTATTTT. The encoded protein is CASARAVPDTQYF.

The chain couples TRBV7-6 to TRBJ2-5; D is uncertain. The V end lost 5 bases, the J end lost 9 bases, and 16 bases lay between the germline ends. Germline CDR1 reads SGHVS; CDR2 reads FNYEAQ. The CDR3 has 13 residues. Here the CDR3 DNA reads TGTGCCAGCAGCCCTCAGGTCGGCGTGGCCCAGTACTTC. It encodes CASSPQVGVAQYF.

The gene calls are TRBV2 and TRBJ1-5; D perhaps matches TRBD1 (6 bases). The CDR3 length is 15 residues. CDR1 and CDR2 (germline): SNHLY, FYNNEI. Trimming left V 8 bases short and J 2 bases short, with 16 bases between. Here the CDR3 reads CASGRDNVGNQPQHF. DNA for the CDR3: TGTGCCAGCGGTCGGGACAATGTAGGCAATCAGCCCCAGCATTTT.

A single count supports this clone. The chain is built from TRBV6-5 and TRBJ1-2, with TRBD1 matching 7 bases. Germline CDR1 is MNHEY and CDR2 is SVGAGI. V lost 6 bases to trimming and J lost 8 bases; unmatched junction nucleotides: 12. This CDR3 has 14 amino acids. CDR3 DNA sequence: TGTGCCAGCAGAGAAGACAGGGCCCCCAGGGGCTACACCTTC. Protein product: CASREDRAPRGYTF.

V and J are TRBV7-8 and TRBJ1-2, with a weak D call TRBD1 (6 bases). The CDR3 spans 14 residues. Germline CDR1 and CDR2: SGHVS and FQNEAQ. The germline V and J ends were trimmed by 3 bases and 2 bases, with 10 bases remaining between them. CDR3 sequence: CASSFGQLNYGYTF. The CDR3 coding sequence is TGTGCCAGCAGCTTTGGACAGTTGAACTATGGCTACACCTTC.

This clone was recorded many times. The chain combines TRBV5-4 with TRBJ1-2; D is ambiguous. V gave up 6 bases and J gave up 3 bases, with 9 bases separating them. Germline V gives CDR1 SGHNT, CDR2 YYREEE (reference sequence). The CDR3 extends over 12 amino acids. DNA for the CDR3: TGTGCCAGCAAGGCTATCGACTATGGCTACACCTTC. Protein product: CASKAIDYGYTF.

The chain joins TRBV19 to TRBJ2-2; D is undetermined. The CDR3 consists of 12 residues. V lost 3 bases, J lost 9 bases, and 8 bases lay in between. CDR1 and CDR2 from the germline V gene are LNHDA and SQIVND (reference sequence). DNA for the CDR3: TGTGCCAGTAGTATTTCAGTCCGGGAGCTGTTTTTT. The encoded protein is CASSISVRELFF. Drawing the rest from reference TRBV19 and TRBJ2-2, the complete variable domain is DGGITQSPKYLFRKEGQNVTLSCEQNLNHDAMYWYRQDPGQGLRLIYYSQIVNDFQKGDIAEGYSVSREKKESFPLTVTSAQKNPTAFYLCASSISVRELFFGEGSRLTVL.

V gene TRBV18 combines with J gene TRBJ2-5; TRBD2 matches at 11 bases. The CDR3 length is 15 residues. Germline CDR1 is KGHSH and CDR2 is LQKENI. V was pared by 4 bases and J by 3 bases, with 4 bases of the junction left unmatched. CDR3 nucleotides: TGTGCCAGCTCACTCCGGGGACTAGCGGAAGAGACCCAGTACTTC. Its protein is CASSLRGLAEETQYF.

This clone was observed many times. This sequence joins TRBV18 and TRBJ2-2; 8 nucleotides line up with TRBD1. Germline V gene sequence: CDR1 KGHSH, CDR2 LQKENI. V shed 5 bases, J shed 6 bases, and the junction held 11 bases outside the gene matches. CDR3 length: 16 amino acids. The CDR3 sequence is CASSDRLGQGPGELFF. The CDR3 DNA sequence: TGTGCCAGCTCAGATCGCCTAGGACAGGGACCCGGGGAGCTGTTTTTT.

The chain has TRBV5-1 and TRBJ2-1; D might be TRBD1 (6 bases). The V and J ends lost 3 bases and 11 bases respectively, with 15 bases between them. The V gene's germline CDR1 is SGHRS and CDR2 YFSETQ. The CDR3 has 13 residues. CDR3 nucleotide sequence: TGCGCCAGCAGCTATCGCTGGGGGCAAAAGCAGTTCTTC. This gives the protein CASSYRWGQKQFF. The variable domain in full, with the rest retrieved from reference TRBV5-1 and TRBJ2-1, is KAGVTQTPRYLIKTRGQQVTLSCSPISGHRSVSWYQQTPGQGLQFLFEYFSETQRNKGNFPGRFSGRQFSNSRSEMNVSTLELGDSALYLCASSYRWGQKQFFGPGTRLTVL.

This rearrangement joins TRBV6-5 to TRBJ1-2; no clear D gene. V shed 5 bases and J shed 5 bases, with 9 bases lying between them. The CDR3 loop spans 12 amino acids. The germline V gene has CDR1 MNHEY and CDR2 SVGAGI. CDR3 sequence (DNA): TGTGCCAGCAGTCCTTCGGAGTATGGCTACACCTTC. Protein product: CASSPSEYGYTF.

The chain joins TRBV6-6 to TRBJ2-7; no reliable D call. This CDR3 contains 12 residues. Germline CDR1 reads MNHNY; CDR2 reads SVGAGI (reference sequence). Trimming took off 6 bases at V and 1 base at J, with 7 bases between the two ends. CDR3 sequence (DNA): TGTGCCAGCAGGCAGACTTCCTACGAGCAGTACTTC. It is translated as CASRQTSYEQYF.

This clone was recorded a few times. V and J are TRBV5-6 and TRBJ1-1; D uncertain. CDR1 is SGHDT and CDR2 is YYEEEE in the germline V gene. The V gene lost 9 bases and the J gene lost 5 bases, with 8 bases spanning the gap. This CDR3 comprises 10 residues. CDR3 bases: TGTGCCAAGGGCGGAACTGAAGCTTTCTTT. The encoded protein is CAKGGTEAFF.

There are a few counts of this clone. This chain links TRBV19 with TRBJ2-7; possible D gene TRBD1, 5 bases. Looked up from germline, CDR1 is LNHDA and CDR2 is SQIVND (reference sequence). The CDR3 is 15 residues long. V lost 3 bases to trimming and J lost 3 bases, with 15 bases between them. The CDR3 DNA sequence: TGTGCCAGTAGTATCCCTTTGGGGCAGAGCTACGAGCAGTACTTC. Amino acid sequence: CASSIPLGQSYEQYF.

The J gene is TRBJ2-5, the V gene TRBV27; tentative D call: TRBD2 (7 bases). Germline V gene lookup returns CDR1 MNHEY and CDR2 SMNVEV (reference sequence). The CDR3 is 16 residues long. Trimming pared 11 bases from V and 4 bases from J, leaving 26 bases between. This chain's CDR3 is CAPGEGVQGTSETQYF. The CDR3 DNA is TGTGCCCCTGGGGAGGGGGTACAGGGTACGTCAGAGACCCAGTACTTC.

V is TRBV25-1 and J is TRBJ1-1, with 8 bases matching TRBD1. Trimming removed 6 bases from V and 10 bases from J; junction bases left unmatched: 13. This CDR3 region has 14 residues. In germline, CDR1 is MGHDK, CDR2 SYGVNS. CDR3 nucleotide sequence: TGTGCCAGCAGCCCCCCACGACAGGGGTCGGGAGCTTTCTTT. This encodes CASSPPRQGSGAFF.

The rearrangement uses TRBV2 and TRBJ2-7, with D uncertain. The CDR3 has 12 residues. Trimming shortened V by 3 bases and J by 7 bases, and 10 bases separated the two germline ends. CDR1 and CDR2 (germline): SNHLY, FYNNEI. The CDR3 region is CASSENFEEQYF. The DNA of the CDR3 is TGTGCCAGCAGTGAGAACTTTGAGGAGCAGTACTTC.

V is TRBV2 and J is TRBJ1-1, with D unclear. Germline CDR1 and CDR2: SNHLY and FYNNEI. The CDR3 is 11 amino acids. With 11 bases removed from V and 2 bases from J, the gap between germline ends came to 9 bases. The CDR3 sequence is CASGINTEAFF. The CDR3 nucleotides are TGTGCCTCCGGGATCAACACTGAAGCTTTCTTT.

This clone was observed once. This sequence joins TRBV5-4 and TRBJ2-3; unclear D gene. V lost 6 bases, J lost 3 bases, and 14 bases lay in between. The CDR3 covers 14 residues. Germline V gene lookup returns CDR1 SGHNT and CDR2 YYREEE (reference sequence). This chain's CDR3 is CASTTDELTDTQYF. Here the CDR3 DNA reads TGTGCCAGCACAACGGATGAGCTGACAGATACGCAGTATTTT.